This T cell receptor beta chain was identified in a study of T cell responses to AZD1222 COVID-19 vaccine. At the level of the study: Pooled together were second doses at about 4 or about 12 weeks. Notes on the study in general: Donor demographics were predominantly white British with a female majority; clonal diversity may be underestimated.

Comments on this clone: What it binds is unknown.

Assay used: immunoSEQ multiplex PCR; TCRdb lists only in-frame clones, some missing. Of fewer than 90,000 clones in the sample, around 90% are singletons; the top ten hold roughly 24%. The CDR3 totals 15 residues. The germline CDR1 and CDR2 sequences are SGHAT and FQNNGV. J was trimmed by 7 bases and V by 0 bases; bases with no gene match: 6. The sequence derives from an adult in good health. The V and J genes are TRBV11-2 and TRBJ2-1; 7 bases are a match to TRBD2. Source: peripheral blood, taken on day 0 of AZD1222 vaccination. CDR3: CASSLDRGGGNEQFF. The CDR3 DNA reads TGTGCCAGCAGCTTAGATCGCGGGGGAGGAAATGAGCAGTTCTTC.